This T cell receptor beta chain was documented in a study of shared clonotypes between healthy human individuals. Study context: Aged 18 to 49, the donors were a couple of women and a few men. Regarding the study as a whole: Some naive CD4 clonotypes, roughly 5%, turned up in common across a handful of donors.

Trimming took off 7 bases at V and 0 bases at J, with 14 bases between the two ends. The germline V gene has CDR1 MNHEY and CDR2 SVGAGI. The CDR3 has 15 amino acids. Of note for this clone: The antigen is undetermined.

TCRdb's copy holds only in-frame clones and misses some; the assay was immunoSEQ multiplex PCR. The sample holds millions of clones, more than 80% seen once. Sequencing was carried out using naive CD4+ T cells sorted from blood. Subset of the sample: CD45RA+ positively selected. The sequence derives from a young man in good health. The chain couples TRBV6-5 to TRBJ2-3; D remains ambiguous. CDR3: CASNQNFPSTDTQYF. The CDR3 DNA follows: TGTGCCAGCAACCAAAATTTCCCGAGCACAGATACGCAGTATTTT.